A single sample is the source of the 22 T cell receptor beta chains below, sequenced in a study of OX40 agonist ivuxolimab in advanced cancers. Some clones are missing from TCRdb's copy, which holds only in-frame ones; the method was immunoSEQ multiplex PCR. The sample carries over 15,000 clones, about nine tenths recorded once. The sample in question was CD4+ or CD8+ T cells sorted from blood, obtained in a trial of the OX40 agonist ivuxolimab. Receptors originate from an adult with an advanced solid tumor such as melanoma, head and neck, liver or kidney cancer.

The V gene is TRBV27, the J gene TRBJ1-1; D is possibly TRBD1 (5 bases). The CDR3 has 14 amino acids. Germline CDR1 reads MNHEY; CDR2 reads SMNVEV (reference sequence). The germline V and J ends were trimmed by 8 bases and 4 bases, with 17 bases remaining between them. CDR3 amino acids: CASGTSGGGTEAFF. The CDR3 DNA follows: TGTGCCAGCGGTACTTCGGGGGGAGGCACTGAAGCTTTCTTT.

CDR3 sequence reads: CASSVTGTVNYGYTF. DNA of the CDR3: TGTGCCAGCAGCGTTACGGGGACAGTTAACTATGGCTACACCTTC. V usage is TRBV11-3 and J usage is TRBJ1-2; 7 positions agree with TRBD1. Per germline, CDR1 SGHNT and CDR2 YENEEA. The CDR3 extends over 15 amino acids. V was clipped by 5 bases and J by 1 base; unmatched bases: 7.

This clone has more than one count but fewer than ten. This chain connects TRBV5-4 to TRBJ2-3; D perhaps matches TRBD1 (5 bases). V lost 3 bases and J 0 bases, leaving 14 bases between the germline ends. Germline V lookup: CDR1 SGHNT, CDR2 YYREEE (reference sequence). This CDR3 has 16 amino acids. This CDR3 reads CASSSRRQSSTDTQYF. CDR3 DNA: TGTGCCAGCAGCTCCCGTCGACAGTCCAGCACAGATACGCAGTATTTT. Filled out from reference TRBV5-4 and TRBJ2-3, the complete variable domain reads ETGVTQSPTHLIKTRGQQVTLRCSSQSGHNTVSWYQQALGQGPQFIFQYYREEENGRGNFPPRFSGLQFPNYSSELNVNALELDDSALYLCASSSRRQSSTDTQYFGPGTRLTVL.

The rearrangement uses TRBV29-1 and TRBJ2-5; D is undetermined. The germline V and J ends were trimmed by 5 bases and 1 base, with 8 bases remaining between them. The length of the CDR3 is 12 residues. Per germline, CDR1 SQVTM and CDR2 ANQGSEA. CDR3 sequence reads: CSVRRSQETQYF. CDR3 coding DNA: TGCAGCGTTCGACGGAGCCAAGAGACCCAGTACTTC.

The chain carries TRBV6-6 and TRBJ1-1, with TRBD1 matching 7 bases. Germline values: CDR1 MNHNY, CDR2 SVGAGI (reference sequence). This CDR3 has 13 residues. V dropped 6 bases and J dropped 4; count of bases not matched to a gene: 5. The DNA for the CDR3 is TGTGCCAGCAGGACTCAGGGGGGCACTGAAGCTTTCTTT. Translating it yields CASRTQGGTEAFF.

This chain connects TRBV6-1 to TRBJ2-7; D perhaps matches TRBD1 (6 bases). Germline lookup yields CDR1 MNHNS and CDR2 SASEGT. This CDR3 has 12 residues. Trimming shortened V by 8 bases and J by 4 bases, and 12 bases separated the two germline ends. The CDR3 spells CASLLTGYEQYF. The CDR3 nucleotides are TGTGCCAGCCTCCTCACAGGGTACGAGCAGTACTTC.

The chain couples TRBV6-5 to TRBJ2-7; D unclear. This CDR3 is built from 13 residues. Germline CDR1 is MNHEY and CDR2 is SVGAGI. Trimming removed 5 bases at V and 4 bases at J, with 12 bases between. The CDR3 DNA reads as TGTGCCAGCAGTAATCGGCCCCGATACGAGCAGTACTTC. The encoded protein is CASSNRPRYEQYF.

CDR3 protein: CASSLVPGGYGYTF. The CDR3 coding sequence is TGTGCCAGCAGCTTGGTCCCGGGAGGCTATGGCTACACCTTC. This chain joins TRBV7-8 and TRBJ1-2; D is unresolved. CDR3 length: 14 amino acids. Germline V gene lookup returns CDR1 SGHVS and CDR2 FQNEAQ. The V gene lost 3 bases and the J gene lost 4 bases, with 12 bases spanning the gap.

The chain has TRBV19 and TRBJ1-1; D might be TRBD1 (5 bases). CDR1 LNHDA and CDR2 SQIVND come from the germline V gene (reference sequence). Between the trimmed V and J ends, which lost 5 bases and 5 bases, there was a span of 18 bases. This CDR3 region has 15 residues. The CDR3 loop is CASSARGLPTTEAFF. In DNA, the CDR3 is TGTGCCAGTAGTGCAAGGGGCCTCCCAACGACTGAAGCTTTCTTT.

The V call is TRBV7-3, the J call TRBJ2-3; D gene uncertain. Germline V gives CDR1 SGHTA, CDR2 FQGTGA. The CDR3 totals 14 residues. V was clipped by 3 bases and J by 0 bases, with 7 bases between them. The CDR3 coding sequence is TGTGCCAGCAGCTTTGGTAAAAGCACAGATACGCAGTATTTT. It specifies CASSFGKSTDTQYF. Full variable domain (missing parts from reference TRBV7-3 and TRBJ2-3): GAGVSQTPSNKVTEKGKYVELRCDPISGHTALYWYRQSLGQGPEFLIYFQGTGAADDSGLPNDRFFAVRPEGSVSTLKIQRTERGDSAVYLCASSFGKSTDTQYFGPGTRLTVL.

The V gene is TRBV6-6, the J gene TRBJ1-2, with 10 bases that match TRBD1. The CDR3 has 15 amino acids. The V gene's germline CDR1 is MNHNY and CDR2 SVGAGI (reference sequence). J was trimmed by 1 base and V by 6 bases; bases with no gene match: 5. For the CDR3, the DNA is TGTGCCAGCAGCTCCCGGGACAGGGGTAACTATGGCTACACCTTC. Amino acids: CASSSRDRGNYGYTF.

This clone occurred once. In the same sample, other DNA sequences code for this CDR3. The J gene is TRBJ2-1, the V gene TRBV29-1, with TRBD2 matching 8 bases. Germline V gene sequence: CDR1 SQVTM, CDR2 ANQGSEA. V was clipped by 7 bases and J by 4 bases; unmatched bases: 12. The CDR3 extends over 15 amino acids. CDR3 nucleotides: TGCAGCGGTCGGGGGGGGAGGGCCGAATACAATGAGCAGTTCTTC. Protein product: CSGRGGRAEYNEQFF.

The genes are TRBV5-1 and TRBJ1-1; the match to TRBD1 covers 10 bases. V lost 0 bases, J lost 4 bases, and 6 bases stayed unmatched. CDR3 size: 16 residues. In germline, CDR1 is SGHRS, CDR2 YFSETQ. Here the CDR3 reads CASSLVGQGEGTEAFF. The CDR3 DNA sequence: TGCGCCAGCAGCTTGGTTGGACAGGGGGAAGGCACTGAAGCTTTCTTT.

This CDR3 reads CAWSVTRTGGNYGYTF. CDR3 nucleotides: TGTGCCTGGAGTGTAACCCGGACAGGGGGCAACTATGGCTACACCTTC. V gene TRBV30 combines with J gene TRBJ1-2; 11 bases map to TRBD1. CDR1 is GTSNPN, CDR2 SVGIG, per germline (reference sequence). Trimming removed 0 bases from V and 2 bases from J; junction bases left unmatched: 5. The CDR3 is 16 amino acids.

This clone was seen more than once but under ten times. The chain recombines TRBV29-1 with TRBJ2-3; the match to TRBD2 covers 14 bases. Germline CDR1 reads SQVTM; CDR2 reads ANQGSEA. CDR3 size: 16 residues. V shed 4 bases, J shed 3 bases, and the junction held 6 bases outside the gene matches. The DNA for the CDR3 is TGCAGCGTTGCCCCCGGGACTAGCGGGAGTACAGATACGCAGTATTTT. It encodes CSVAPGTSGSTDTQYF.

This clone has a single count. V and J are TRBV29-1 and TRBJ2-5; the D gene is possibly TRBD1 (6 bases). Germline V gives CDR1 SQVTM, CDR2 ANQGSEA. CDR3 length equals 12 residues. Trimming took off 1 base at V and 3 bases at J, with 6 bases between the two ends. The CDR3, as DNA: TGCAGCGTTGAAGCAGGGGAAGAGACCCAGTACTTC. It translates to CSVEAGEETQYF.

The chain joins TRBV9 to TRBJ2-2, with no clear D. V shed 0 bases and J shed 6 bases, with 9 bases lying between them. CDR1 and CDR2 from the germline V gene are SGDLS and YYNGEE. This CDR3 is built from 14 residues. CDR3 DNA sequence: TGTGCCAGCAGCGTAGGTACACTCTCCGGGGAGCTGTTTTTT. This codes for CASSVGTLSGELFF. Looking up the rest from reference TRBV9 and TRBJ2-2 gives the full variable domain: DSGVTQTPKHLITATGQRVTLRCSPRSGDLSVYWYQQSLDQGLQFLIQYYNGEERAKGNILERFSAQQFPDLHSELNLSSLELGDSALYFCASSVGTLSGELFFGEGSRLTVL.

The rearrangement joins TRBV10-2 to TRBJ2-7, with 9 nucleotides matching TRBD2. This CDR3 has 15 amino acids. CDR1 is WSHSY, CDR2 SAAADI, per germline. V trimming: 4 bases; J trimming: 0 bases; junction bases outside the gene matches: 4. The CDR3 reads CASSGKREVSYEQYF. CDR3 DNA sequence: TGCGCCAGCAGTGGTAAGCGGGAGGTCTCCTACGAGCAGTACTTC.

V and J are TRBV5-4 and TRBJ1-1, with D possibly being TRBD1 (5 bases). CDR3 length: 16 amino acids. Germline CDR1 SGHNT, CDR2 YYREEE (reference sequence). The V end lost 4 bases, the J end lost 3 bases, and 19 bases lay between the germline ends. In DNA form, the CDR3 reads TGTGCCAGCAGCCCTGGAGGGGCGGCGGGTCACACTGAAGCTTTCTTT. Translation gives CASSPGGAAGHTEAFF.

The chain employs TRBV6-5 and TRBJ2-7, with TRBD2 as a possible D gene (6 bases). V lost 3 bases and J lost 4, with 19 bases in between. The CDR3 contains 16 residues. CDR1 and CDR2 from the germline V gene are MNHEY and SVGAGI. CDR3 residues: CASSYRGTYNVYEQYF. The CDR3 DNA sequence: TGTGCCAGCAGTTATCGGGGGACTTATAACGTTTACGAGCAGTACTTC.

The rearrangement joins TRBV7-2 to TRBJ1-2; a weak D match, TRBD1 (6 bases). Deletions cut 1 base from V and 1 base from J, with 13 bases between. Germline loops: CDR1 SGHTA, CDR2 FQGNSA. This CDR3 comprises 16 residues. This chain's CDR3 is CASSLGQGRINYGYTF. CDR3 in DNA: TGTGCCAGCAGCTTAGGGCAGGGGAGAATTAACTATGGCTACACCTTC. Using reference TRBV7-2 and TRBJ1-2 for the parts outside the CDR3, the full variable domain is GAGVSQSPSNKVTEKGKDVELRCDPISGHTALYWYRQSLGQGLEFLIYFQGNSAPDKSGLPSDRFSAERTGGSVSTLTIQRTQQEDSAVYLCASSLGQGRINYGYTFGSGTRLTVV.

This chain connects TRBV4-2 to TRBJ2-7; D is undetermined. Between the trimmed V and J ends, which lost 4 bases and 3 bases, there was a span of 10 bases. The CDR3 consists of 13 residues. Germline loops: CDR1 LGHNA, CDR2 YNFKEQ. CDR3 nucleotides: TGTGCCAGCAGCCGCGCCCGAAACTACGAGCAGTACTTC. Residues: CASSRARNYEQYF.